This TCR beta chain was identified during a study of blood T cell repertoires in COVID-19. The germline gives CDR1 KGHSH, CDR2 LQKENI. This CDR3 region has 14 residues. V lost 2 bases, J lost 0 bases, and 8 bases lay in between. The assay was immunoSEQ multiplex PCR, and TCRdb's table has in-frame clones only and misses some. The repertoire consists of about 68,000 clones, with around 90% occurring once and the leading ten covering around 0.52%. Sequencing was done on a sample of peripheral blood. This sequence originates from a man aged 50 to 59 with COVID-19, enrolled during active disease. The rearrangement joins TRBV18 to TRBJ2-7; tentatively, D is TRBD1 (6 bases). The DNA for the CDR3 is TGTGCCAGCTCACCAAGGACAGACTCCTACGAGCAGTACTTC. It encodes CASSPRTDSYEQYF.